Below are 18 T cell receptor beta chains sequenced from a single sample in a study of cytomegalovirus exposure and HLA in healthy donors listed by TCRdb under 2017. The receptor library was made with the immunoSEQ multiplex PCR assay. A mixture of 60 forward primers for TCR Vbeta segments and 13 reverse primers for TCR Jbeta segments was used in the multiplex PCR. TCRdb carries this immuneACCESS record with in-frame sequences only. Its versions omit some clonotypes, under half of them owing to an unresolved V gene in the studies checked, with the rest unexplained. The sample table shows under 200,000 clones, and approximately 82% are seen once. Of the sample, 4% to 5.5% falls within the top ten clones. Sequencing was done on a sample of PBMCs. The origin of the receptors is a male donor in good health and CMV-seronegative.

The chain employs TRBV7-9 and TRBJ2-5, with D tentatively TRBD1 (8 bases). The CDR3 covers 14 residues. The V gene lost 5 bases and the J gene lost 5 bases, with 15 bases spanning the gap. Germline V gene sequence: CDR1 SEHNR, CDR2 FQNEAQ (reference sequence). CDR3 in DNA: TGTGCCAGCAGCCCCGGACAGGGAGGGGAGACCCAGTACTTC. Its translation: CASSPGQGGETQYF.

This chain joins TRBV10-3 and TRBJ2-2; 10 positions match TRBD2. The CDR3 runs 16 residues. V trimming: 0 bases; J trimming: 7 bases; junction bases outside the gene matches: 5. Germline CDR1 ENHRY, CDR2 SYGVKD. The CDR3: CAISESLAGANGELFF. In DNA, the CDR3 is TGTGCCATCAGTGAGTCGCTAGCGGGAGCGAACGGGGAGCTGTTTTTT.

The genes are TRBV10-3 and TRBJ2-3, with 10 positions matching TRBD1. The germline gives CDR1 ENHRY, CDR2 SYGVKD. V dropped 7 bases and J dropped 2; count of bases not matched to a gene: 6. There are 15 residues in the CDR3. CDR3 region: CAINPGTGDTDTQYF. The CDR3 nucleotides are TGTGCCATCAACCCCGGGACAGGGGACACAGATACGCAGTATTTT.

The chain carries TRBV2 and TRBJ1-1; 9 bases map to TRBD1. This CDR3 spans 15 amino acids. Germline V lookup: CDR1 SNHLY, CDR2 FYNNEI. Trimming removed 6 bases from V and 3 bases from J; junction bases left unmatched: 8. DNA for the CDR3: TGTGCCAGCAGGACTCGACAGGGGGGATACACTGAAGCTTTCTTT. As protein: CASRTRQGGYTEAFF. Filled out from reference TRBV2 and TRBJ1-1, the complete variable domain reads EPEVTQTPSHQVTQMGQEVILRCVPISNHLYFYWYRQILGQKVEFLVSFYNNEISEKSEIFDDQFSVERPDGSNFTLKIRSTKLEDSAMYFCASRTRQGGYTEAFFGQGTRLTVV.

The V gene is TRBV6-1, the J gene TRBJ1-4, with D perhaps TRBD1 (6 bases). Germline CDR1 MNHNS, CDR2 SASEGT. Trimming shortened V by 7 bases and J by 4 bases, and 10 bases separated the two germline ends. CDR3 length: 13 amino acids. In DNA form, the CDR3 reads TGTGCCAGCACAGGACAGAATAATGAAAAACTGTTTTTT. Residues: CASTGQNNEKLFF.

There are a few counts of this clone. The V and J genes are TRBV6-1 and TRBJ2-7; 9 bases are shared with TRBD2. Germline CDR1 is MNHNS and CDR2 is SASEGT. CDR3 length equals 15 residues. J was trimmed by 5 bases and V by 4 bases; bases with no gene match: 9. The CDR3 nucleotides are TGTGCCAGCAGTGCTATAGCGGGAGAGTCCAACGAGCAGTACTTC. This gives the protein CASSAIAGESNEQYF.

The rearrangement links TRBV19 to TRBJ1-2; 7 bases match TRBD1. Germline CDR1 is LNHDA and CDR2 is SQIVND (reference sequence). J lost 4 bases, V lost 3 bases, and 8 bases had no gene match. The CDR3 runs 15 residues. The CDR3 bases are TGTGCCAGTAGTATGGAGCTGACAGGGACCTATGGCTACACCTTC. Protein product: CASSMELTGTYGYTF.

The sample holds a few counts of this clone. The CDR3 region is CAINRGTSGSSYNEQFF. The CDR3 nucleotides are TGTGCCATCAATCGAGGGACTAGCGGGAGCTCCTACAATGAGCAGTTCTTC. The genes are TRBV10-3 and TRBJ2-1; 14 bases are a match to TRBD2. This CDR3 region has 17 residues. Germline values: CDR1 ENHRY, CDR2 SYGVKD. V was clipped by 7 bases and J by 0 bases; unmatched bases: 5.

This chain uses TRBV7-8 with TRBJ1-1; 7 bases map to TRBD1. V trimming: 1 base; J trimming: 3 bases; junction bases outside the gene matches: 2. CDR3 length equals 14 residues. Germline CDR1 and CDR2: SGHVS and FQNEAQ. The CDR3 spells CASSLGQGYTEAFF. The CDR3 DNA reads as TGTGCCAGCAGCTTAGGACAGGGATACACTGAAGCTTTCTTT.

The J gene is TRBJ2-5, the V gene TRBV5-1, with TRBD2 matching over 12 bases. The CDR3 spans 16 residues. Germline loops: CDR1 SGHRS, CDR2 YFSETQ. The J segment lost 5 bases and the V segment lost 4 bases, leaving 9 bases of the junction unmatched. CDR3 residues: CASSTRLAGEGETQYF. The CDR3 coding sequence is TGCGCCAGCAGCACCCGACTAGCGGGAGAGGGGGAGACCCAGTACTTC.

The genes are TRBV7-9 and TRBJ1-1; D unresolved. V was shortened by 3 bases and J by 0 bases, with 5 bases between the two germline ends. The CDR3 is 13 residues long. From germline, CDR1 is SEHNR and CDR2 FQNEAQ (reference sequence). CDR3 DNA: TGTGCCAGCAGCTTTAGTATGAACACTGAAGCTTTCTTT. This sequence encodes CASSFSMNTEAFF.

The chain has TRBV20-1 and TRBJ1-4; D is perhaps TRBD1 (5 bases). With 2 bases removed from V and 11 bases from J, the gap between germline ends came to 9 bases. Germline lookup yields CDR1 DFQATT and CDR2 SNEGSKA (reference sequence). The CDR3 extends over 11 amino acids. CDR3 in amino acids: CSARPGGKLFF. CDR3 DNA: TGCAGTGCTAGACCCGGGGGGAAACTGTTTTTT.

A single count supports this clone. The rearrangement links TRBV2 to TRBJ1-5; TRBD1 is a possible D gene (6 bases). The CDR3 is 14 residues long. Trimming stripped 4 bases from V and 2 bases from J, with 9 bases between. Germline V CDR1 and CDR2: SNHLY, FYNNEI. As DNA, the CDR3 is TGTGCCAGCAGTGTACAGGGCGGCAATCAGCCCCAGCATTTT. Amino acids: CASSVQGGNQPQHF.

The chain is built from TRBV9 and TRBJ1-6; D is ambiguous. CDR1 SGDLS and CDR2 YYNGEE come from the germline V gene. V was pared by 4 bases and J by 0 bases, with 5 bases between. The CDR3 runs to 14 residues. The CDR3 DNA sequence: TGTGCCAGCAGCAGTAGCTCCTATAATTCACCCCTCCACTTT. Translating gives CASSSSSYNSPLHF.

This chain joins TRBV11-2 and TRBJ2-3; D is uncertain. V gave up 5 bases and J gave up 4 bases, with 13 bases separating them. This CDR3 is built from 14 residues. Looked up from germline, CDR1 is SGHAT and CDR2 is FQNNGV. CDR3 nucleotides: TGTGCCAGCAGCCTGCCCGGAACAGCAGATACGCAGTATTTT. As protein: CASSLPGTADTQYF.

This chain uses TRBV5-1 with TRBJ2-3; 8 bases are a match to TRBD2. CDR3 length: 15 residues. CDR1 is SGHRS, CDR2 YFSETQ, per germline. J gave up 3 bases and V 2 bases, and 5 bases lay outside the gene matches. CDR3 residues: CASSLAGALTDTQYF. The CDR3 nucleotides are TGCGCCAGCAGCTTAGCGGGGGCTCTGACAGATACGCAGTATTTT.

This clone occurred once. The chain has TRBV19 and TRBJ1-5, with a possible D match to TRBD1 (5 bases). The CDR3 is 15 residues long. Trimming removed 2 bases at V and 0 bases at J, with 8 bases between. Germline lookup yields CDR1 LNHDA and CDR2 SQIVND (reference sequence). The CDR3 nucleotides are TGTGCCAGTAGTATAACAGGTTATAGCAATCAGCCCCAGCATTTT. This sequence encodes CASSITGYSNQPQHF.

This clone was found a few times. This rearrangement joins TRBV28 to TRBJ2-7; D might be TRBD1 (6 bases). The V gene lost 9 bases and the J gene lost 4 bases, with 16 bases spanning the gap. The germline V gene has CDR1 MDHEN and CDR2 SYDVKM. CDR3 length equals 13 residues. The CDR3 DNA reads TGTGCCAGTCAAACAGGGAGCCGGTACGAGCAGTACTTC. Protein: CASQTGSRYEQYF.